This T cell receptor (beta chain) was documented in a study of blood T cell repertoires in COVID-19. Study overall: Whether acute or convalescent, the COVID-19 samples came from the United States, Italy and Spain. PBMCs, B-cell-depleted T cells, or T cells provided the cDNA or gDNA that made up the material.

All enrollees were roughly 18 to 90 years old and from 20 to 25 US areas. Here immunoSEQ multiplex PCR was the method, and the copy in TCRdb shows in-frame clones only, minus some. The sample has approximately 300,000 clones, 80% to 95% seen once. CDR1 MDHEN and CDR2 SYDVKM come from the germline V gene. V lost 5 bases and J lost 6; bases outside the gene matches: 10. The CDR3 covers 16 residues. This chain connects TRBV28 to TRBJ1-5, with 10 bases matching TRBD1. The TCR sequence derives from a woman in her 30s who had recovered from COVID-19. Sequenced sample: PBMCs or T cells enriched from blood (not recorded which). The CDR3: CASSPAGTGVPQPQHF. CDR3 DNA sequence: TGTGCCAGCAGTCCTGCCGGGACAGGGGTCCCTCAGCCCCAGCATTTT.